This record concerns one TCR beta chain sequence. The data were obtained in a study of blood T cell repertoires in COVID-19. Study-wide background: Samples came from the United States, Italy and Spain, spanning acute and convalescent COVID-19.

TCRdb keeps only in-frame clones here, not all; method: immunoSEQ multiplex PCR. The sample includes fewer than 400,000 clones, roughly 90% of them seen just once. Enrolled during active infection, Seattle patients were then followed longitudinally. Sequencing was performed on peripheral blood. This clonotype was sampled from a woman between 25 and 40 years old with COVID-19, enrolled during active disease.

In DNA form, the CDR3 reads TGTGCCAGCAGCCGGGTGTATAGCAATCAGCCCCAGCATTTT. It yields the protein CASSRVYSNQPQHF. The V and J genes are TRBV27 and TRBJ1-5, with D uncertain. The germline V and J ends were trimmed by 6 bases and 0 bases, with 9 bases remaining between them. This CDR3 spans 14 amino acids. Germline CDR1 reads MNHEY; CDR2 reads SMNVEV (reference sequence).